This passage covers 23 T cell receptor beta chains from one sample sequenced in a study of blood T cell repertoires in COVID-19 (dated by TCRdb to 2019 to 2021). The library was built by means of the immunoSEQ multiplex PCR assay. Drawn from immuneACCESS, this table holds only the in-frame rearrangements with V and J called that TCRdb kept. Clones are partly lost; checked studies trace under half to an unresolved V gene and leave the rest unexplained. For this sample there are around 250,000 clones; 86% appear just once. Less than 8% of the sample lies in the top ten. Sequencing was performed on peripheral blood. These receptors originate from a man aged 60 to 75 with acute or convalescent COVID-19.

V is TRBV4-3 and J is TRBJ1-2; perhaps TRBD1 as D (5 bases). V lost 1 base and J lost 4, with 13 bases in between. The CDR3 contains 15 residues. Looked up from germline, CDR1 is LGHNA and CDR2 is YSLEER. The CDR3 bases are TGCGCCAGCAGCCAAGGGGAGGGGTATCCCTATGGCTACACCTTC. As protein: CASSQGEGYPYGYTF.

The DNA for the CDR3 is TGTGCCAGCAGCTTAGAGGGACAGGGTGTACCCTACGAGCAGTACTTC. This gives the protein CASSLEGQGVPYEQYF. This chain uses TRBV7-2 with TRBJ2-7, with 9 bases that match TRBD1. CDR3 length equals 16 residues. Germline V gives CDR1 SGHTA, CDR2 FQGNSA. After removal of 1 base from V and 2 bases from J, the junction contained 6 bases not matched to a gene.

The gene calls are TRBV27 and TRBJ1-2, with 9 bases that match TRBD1. The CDR3 is made up of 14 amino acids. J was trimmed by 1 base and V by 6 bases; bases with no gene match: 3. CDR1 is MNHEY, CDR2 SMNVEV, per germline (reference sequence). CDR3 DNA: TGTGCCAGCAGCAGGACAGGGGATAACTATGGCTACACCTTC. Its translation: CASSRTGDNYGYTF.

This clone was detected once. The chain links TRBV10-2 to TRBJ2-7, with D uncertain. This CDR3 is 12 amino acids long. Germline CDR1 is WSHSY and CDR2 is SAAADI. V lost 8 bases and J lost 4, with 12 bases in between. The CDR3 protein is CASRSLRYEQYF. The CDR3 DNA follows: TGCGCCAGCCGCTCACTGAGATACGAGCAGTACTTC.

This chain joins TRBV5-4 and TRBJ1-1, with a possible D match to TRBD1 (6 bases). Per the germline V gene, CDR1 is SGHNT and CDR2 is YYREEE (reference sequence). Trimming pared 0 bases from V and 4 bases from J, leaving 13 bases between. The CDR3 consists of 15 residues. The CDR3 DNA reads as TGTGCCAGCAGCTTGGACGCCAGGGGAGCCACTGAAGCTTTCTTT. This gives the protein CASSLDARGATEAFF.

The chain is built from TRBV19 and TRBJ2-3, with D unresolved. Trimming cost V 4 bases and J 3 bases, with 17 bases left between them. This CDR3 comprises 16 residues. Germline assignment: CDR1 LNHDA and CDR2 SQIVND (reference sequence). CDR3 nucleotide sequence: TGTGCCAGTAGTAAGCTGGAGCCGAAAGGAACAGATACGCAGTATTTT. Protein sequence: CASSKLEPKGTDTQYF.

The chain combines TRBV10-3 with TRBJ1-5; the D gene is possibly TRBD1 (6 bases). Germline assignment: CDR1 ENHRY and CDR2 SYGVKD. The CDR3 sequence is 16 residues long. Trimming removed 1 base from V and 6 bases from J, with 16 bases in between. The CDR3 bases are TGTGCCATCAGTGAGTTGGATTTGGTCAGGGGTCAGCCCCAGCATTTT. This translates into CAISELDLVRGQPQHF.

This clone was observed a handful of times. This sequence joins TRBV9 and TRBJ2-7; possible D gene TRBD2, 6 bases. Deletions cut 4 bases from V and 2 bases from J, with 19 bases between. Germline V gives CDR1 SGDLS, CDR2 YYNGEE. There are 16 residues in the CDR3. In DNA, the CDR3 is TGTGCCAGCAGCCCAGCTGGAGGGAGCGGGCCCTACGAGCAGTACTTC. Amino acid sequence: CASSPAGGSGPYEQYF.

The V gene is TRBV11-1, the J gene TRBJ2-7, with D perhaps TRBD1 (5 bases). This CDR3 comprises 14 residues. Germline CDR1 is SGHAT and CDR2 is FQDESV (reference sequence). The V end was cut by 2 bases, the J end by 6 bases, with 14 bases between. The CDR3 DNA reads as TGTGCCAGCAGCTTATCAGGGAATCGACGCGAGCAGTACTTC. Its protein product is CASSLSGNRREQYF.

The J gene is TRBJ2-7, the V gene TRBV24-1; TRBD1 matches at 7 bases. Germline CDR1 and CDR2: KGHDR and SFDVKD. V was pared by 4 bases and J by 0 bases, with 5 bases of the junction left unmatched. The CDR3 consists of 15 residues. The CDR3 loop is CATSESGQTSYEQYF. The CDR3 DNA follows: TGTGCCACCAGTGAATCGGGACAGACCTCCTACGAGCAGTACTTC.

V and J are TRBV13 and TRBJ2-7, with D perhaps TRBD2 (5 bases). CDR3 length: 14 amino acids. Germline V gives CDR1 PRHDT, CDR2 FYEKMQ (reference sequence). The V gene lost 5 bases and the J gene lost 0 bases, with 11 bases spanning the gap. In DNA, the CDR3 is TGTGCCAGCAGCCTACAGACTACCTCCTACGAGCAGTACTTC. Residues: CASSLQTTSYEQYF.

This clone was counted a single time. The genes are TRBV2 and TRBJ2-2; the match to TRBD2 covers 8 bases. CDR3 length: 18 amino acids. V trimming: 8 bases; J trimming: 2 bases; junction bases outside the gene matches: 16. Germline-derived CDR1 and CDR2 are SNHLY and FYNNEI. The CDR3 DNA sequence: TGTGCCAGCTCTATTCGGGGCCGCAGCGGGGGAAACACCGGGGAGCTGTTTTTT. It yields the protein CASSIRGRSGGNTGELFF.

This chain joins TRBV28 and TRBJ1-4; 7 bases are shared with TRBD1. The CDR3 sequence is 13 residues long. Per germline, CDR1 MDHEN and CDR2 SYDVKM. With 10 bases clipped from V and 6 bases from J, the junction kept 8 bases outside the gene matches. The CDR3 sequence: CATHRGQDEKLFF. The CDR3 DNA reads TGTGCCACACACAGGGGCCAGGATGAAAAACTGTTTTTT.

The CDR3 region is CASSYSRVSHTGELFF. The CDR3, as DNA: TGTGCCAGCAGTTACTCACGGGTTTCCCACACCGGGGAGCTGTTTTTT. The chain joins TRBV6-2 or TRBV6-3 to TRBJ2-2; D uncertain. V dropped 0 bases and J dropped 3 bases, with 11 bases sitting between them. There are 16 residues in the CDR3. Germline V gives CDR1 MNHEY, CDR2 SVGEGT.

V is TRBV7-8 and J is TRBJ2-3; 10 bases match TRBD2. J gave up 1 base and V 5 bases, and 3 bases lay outside the gene matches. Germline V gene data show CDR1 as SGHVS and CDR2 as FQNEAQ. This CDR3 is built from 15 residues. CDR3 in amino acids: CASSGTSGGTDTQYF. CDR3 nucleotides: TGTGCCAGCAGCGGTACTAGCGGGGGCACAGATACGCAGTATTTT.

This rearrangement joins TRBV5-1 to TRBJ2-1, with 9 bases aligning to TRBD2. The CDR3 length is 14 residues. Trimming at V came to 1 base and at J to 4 bases, leaving 0 bases not matched to a gene. The germline V gene encodes CDR1 SGHRS and CDR2 YFSETQ. This CDR3 is CASSLSGGYNEQFF. In DNA form, the CDR3 reads TGCGCCAGCAGCTTGAGCGGGGGGTACAATGAGCAGTTCTTC.

The gene calls are TRBV28 and TRBJ2-3; 8 nucleotides match TRBD1. This CDR3 region has 15 residues. The germline gives CDR1 MDHEN, CDR2 SYDVKM. Trimming took 6 bases from V and 5 from J; bases not matched to a gene: 10. CDR3 in DNA: TGTGCCAGCAGCCGATACCCTACAGGGGGAGATACGCAGTATTTT. This gives the protein CASSRYPTGGDTQYF.

The rearrangement uses TRBV24-1 and TRBJ2-2; TRBD1 is a possible D gene (5 bases). Per germline, CDR1 KGHDR and CDR2 SFDVKD. The length of the CDR3 is 16 residues. The V end was cut by 0 bases, the J end by 0 bases, with 7 bases between. The DNA of the CDR3 is TGTGCCACCAGTGATTTGAGGGGTTCGAACACCGGGGAGCTGTTTTTT. Translation: CATSDLRGSNTGELFF.

The chain employs TRBV7-8 and TRBJ1-1; possibly TRBD1 for D (5 bases). This CDR3 is 12 amino acids long. V gave up 3 bases and J gave up 5 bases, with 7 bases separating them. Germline-derived CDR1 and CDR2 are SGHVS and FQNEAQ. This chain's CDR3 is CASSFRATEAFF. In DNA form, the CDR3 reads TGTGCCAGCAGCTTCAGGGCTACTGAAGCTTTCTTT.

The rearrangement links TRBV10-3 to TRBJ1-1, with 12 bases matching TRBD1. CDR3 size: 19 residues. Germline CDR1 reads ENHRY; CDR2 reads SYGVKD. J was trimmed by 3 bases and V by 6 bases; bases with no gene match: 17. The CDR3 loop reads CAIRPGQGASSAGDTEAFF. As DNA, the CDR3 is TGTGCCATCAGACCGGGACAGGGGGCGAGCTCCGCGGGTGACACTGAAGCTTTCTTT.

V is TRBV24-1 and J is TRBJ1-2, with D uncertain. The CDR3 is made up of 11 amino acids. The V gene lost 6 bases and the J gene lost 3 bases, with 4 bases spanning the gap. CDR1 and CDR2 from the germline V gene are KGHDR and SFDVKD. CDR3 protein: CATSQDYGYTF. The CDR3 DNA sequence: TGTGCCACCAGTCAGGACTATGGCTACACCTTC.

The count of this clone is one. V is TRBV9 and J is TRBJ1-2; the match to TRBD1 covers 7 bases. The germline gives CDR1 SGDLS, CDR2 YYNGEE. V was clipped by 3 bases and J by 3 bases; unmatched bases: 2. The CDR3 spans 13 residues. CDR3 loop: CASSDTGDYGYTF. In DNA form, the CDR3 reads TGTGCCAGCAGCGATACAGGGGACTATGGCTACACCTTC. The full variable domain, completed using reference TRBV9 and TRBJ1-2, is DSGVTQTPKHLITATGQRVTLRCSPRSGDLSVYWYQQSLDQGLQFLIQYYNGEERAKGNILERFSAQQFPDLHSELNLSSLELGDSALYFCASSDTGDYGYTFGSGTRLTVV.

The chain links TRBV19 to TRBJ1-5; 7 nucleotides agree with TRBD1. Germline CDR1 is LNHDA and CDR2 is SQIVND (reference sequence). The CDR3 sequence is 15 residues long. Trimming cost V 5 bases and J 3 bases; bases outside gene matches: 7. The CDR3 here is CASSPGTASNQPQHF. As DNA, the CDR3 is TGTGCCAGTAGTCCCGGGACAGCGTCCAATCAGCCCCAGCATTTT.